This is a list of T cell receptor beta chains from one sample in a study of cytomegalovirus exposure and HLA in healthy donors. Libraries were prepared by immunoSEQ multiplex PCR; TCRdb keeps only in-frame clonotypes and omits some of them. The profile covers 140,000 to 150,000 clones, with 75% to 80% appearing a single time and 1.5% to 2% taken by the ten largest. What was sequenced was PBMCs. These receptors were obtained from a young woman in good health and CMV-seronegative. CDR3s include the opening cysteine and the closing phenylalanine or tryptophan.

v_gene	j_gene	CDR3aa
TRBV7-2	TRBJ1-2	CASSLTYSDGYTF
TRBV28	TRBJ1-1	CASMGRGNTEAFF
TRBV6-5	TRBJ2-3	CASSRRRGADTQYF
TRBV5-1	TRBJ1-1	CASSLDGTGLNTEAFF
TRBV27	TRBJ2-7	CASSPRGAHYEQYF
TRBV11-2	TRBJ2-1	CASSAQGEWQFF
TRBV5-4	TRBJ2-7	CASSLGVAGGQSEQYF
TRBV4-2	TRBJ1-1	CASSQASGGAMNTEAFF
TRBV4-1	TRBJ1-2	CASSQAGGDLRGYTF
TRBV7-9	TRBJ2-3	CASSLGLRTDTQYF
TRBV7-2	TRBJ2-7	CASSLASGTGRYEQYF
TRBV14	TRBJ1-2	CASSHIGQGVGYTF
TRBV29-1	TRBJ1-1	CSAVRDSEAFF
TRBV7-2	TRBJ2-7	CASSDLPGFPYEQYF
TRBV5-4	TRBJ1-2	CASSTAGPLTGYTF
TRBV6-6	TRBJ1-4	CASSFPQGGDNEKLFF
TRBV7-7	TRBJ1-4	CASSLGGGASEKLFF
TRBV5-1	TRBJ1-2	CASSPLILGSGYTF
TRBV6-5	TRBJ1-3	CASSLGVSGNTIYF
TRBV19	TRBJ2-2	CASSIAGNTGELFF
TRBV30	TRBJ1-2	CAWTYDRVGGYTF
TRBV10-3	TRBJ2-3	CAISGGLAGGLDFSTDTQYF
TRBV2	TRBJ2-7	CASRANLLEQYF
TRBV5-4	TRBJ2-2	CASSSARSGELFF
TRBV5-1	TRBJ1-1	CASSWGQGAEAFF
TRBV6-5	TRBJ2-2	CASSIDRSGTGELFF
TRBV2	TRBJ1-5	CASRDDAGQPQHF
TRBV9	TRBJ1-4	CASSVDSSNEKLFF
TRBV5-4	TRBJ2-1	CASSSTGWGYNEQFF
TRBV13	TRBJ1-3	CASSRPGQYSGNTIYF
TRBV9	TRBJ1-5	CASSVTGNSNQPQHF
TRBV4-1	TRBJ2-2	CASSQETSGGGELFF